Following are 23 T cell receptor beta chains from one sample sequenced in a study of cytotoxic CD8 clonotypes in ibrutinib-treated CLL. Generated by immunoSEQ multiplex PCR, the TCRdb table keeps only in-frame clones and is missing some. The sample carries about 300,000 clones, roughly three quarters recorded once. The sample here was PBMCs, taken at disease progression, from a patient treated with ibrutinib. The receptor source for this set is a human donor with chronic lymphocytic leukemia.

The chain uses TRBV5-4 and TRBJ2-1; possible D gene TRBD1, 5 bases. CDR3 length: 13 residues. CDR1 is SGHNT and CDR2 is YYREEE in the germline V gene (reference sequence). V was trimmed by 9 bases and J by 10 bases, leaving 20 bases between them. CDR3 region: CATTGRAVREQFF. CDR3 coding DNA: TGTGCCACAACCGGCAGGGCAGTACGGGAGCAGTTCTTC.

The rearrangement links TRBV18 to TRBJ1-6, with D perhaps matching TRBD1 (5 bases). This CDR3 spans 20 amino acids. The germline V gene encodes CDR1 KGHSH and CDR2 LQKENI. Trimming pared 5 bases from V and 14 bases from J, leaving 37 bases between. The DNA for the CDR3 is TGTGCCAGCTCAGTGCTAGGCCAAACAGGAGCCGCGGCGATGGGTGCGTCCCTCCACTTT. This translates into CASSVLGQTGAAAMGASLHF.

The chain carries TRBV10-1 and TRBJ2-1; D is ambiguous. V lost 2 bases and J 3 bases, leaving 14 bases between the germline ends. The germline V gene has CDR1 WNHNN and CDR2 SYGVQD (reference sequence). This CDR3 has 16 amino acids. CDR3 region: CASSEVGMNGYNEQFF. In DNA form, the CDR3 reads TGCGCCAGCAGTGAGGTGGGGATGAACGGCTACAATGAGCAGTTCTTC.

The sample holds a few counts of this clone. The rearrangement links TRBV5-6 to TRBJ1-3, with 9 bases lining up with TRBD1. CDR3 length: 12 amino acids. The V and J ends lost 6 bases and 9 bases, in that order; junction bases with no gene match: 4. Per germline, CDR1 SGHDT and CDR2 YYEEEE. The CDR3 bases are TGTGCCAGCACCATGACAGGGGGCACCATATATTTT. This sequence encodes CASTMTGGTIYF.

This clone showed up just a few times. V and J are TRBV5-1 and TRBJ2-2; D uncertain. CDR1 and CDR2 from the germline V gene are SGHRS and YFSETQ. Trimming cost V 4 bases and J 1 base, with 5 bases left between them. The CDR3 length is 13 residues. CDR3 sequence (DNA): TGCGCCAGCAGCAGGGAGAACACCGGGGAGCTGTTTTTT. This translates into CASSRENTGELFF. Supplemented by reference TRBV5-1 and TRBJ2-2, the full variable domain reads KAGVTQTPRYLIKTRGQQVTLSCSPISGHRSVSWYQQTPGQGLQFLFEYFSETQRNKGNFPGRFSGRQFSNSRSEMNVSTLELGDSALYLCASSRENTGELFFGEGSRLTVL.

The chain is built from TRBV4-1 and TRBJ2-7, with a tentative D call TRBD1 (6 bases). Germline V gives CDR1 MGHRA, CDR2 YSYEKL. CDR3 size: 15 residues. V lost 0 bases to trimming and J lost 5 bases, with 14 bases between them. CDR3 amino acids: CASSQDWPGADEQYF. The CDR3 DNA is TGCGCCAGCAGCCAAGATTGGCCAGGGGCGGACGAGCAGTACTTC.

This sequence joins TRBV6-1 and TRBJ2-7; TRBD2 aligns across 7 bases. CDR1 MNHNS and CDR2 SASEGT come from the germline V gene. V lost 7 bases to trimming and J lost 4 bases; unmatched junction nucleotides: 10. The CDR3 consists of 14 residues. CDR3 in DNA: TGTGCCAGCATCCCTGGACTAGGAGGATACGAGCAGTACTTC. Residues: CASIPGLGGYEQYF.

This clone was counted only a few times. The chain combines TRBV6-5 with TRBJ2-3; 8 bases are a match to TRBD2. Germline V gives CDR1 MNHEY, CDR2 SVGAGI. There are 13 residues in the CDR3. The junction had 3 bases not matched to a gene; V was cut back by 5 bases and J by 5 bases. This CDR3 reads CASSGGLGDTQYF. CDR3 sequence (DNA): TGTGCCAGCAGTGGGGGACTAGGAGATACGCAGTATTTT.

There are a few counts of this clone. The sample has other DNA sequences that encode this CDR3 too. The chain has TRBV5-1 and TRBJ2-3; D might be TRBD2 (6 bases). The germline V and J ends were trimmed by 0 bases and 4 bases, with 9 bases remaining between them. The germline V gene has CDR1 SGHRS and CDR2 YFSETQ. This CDR3 region has 14 residues. The CDR3 DNA is TGCGCCAGCAGCTTGGGGTTAGCGGCAGATACGCAGTATTTT. The encoded protein is CASSLGLAADTQYF.

This chain links TRBV5-6 with TRBJ1-2, with D unclear. This CDR3 spans 14 amino acids. Germline V CDR1 and CDR2: SGHDT, YYEEEE. V was trimmed by 0 bases and J by 11 bases, leaving 17 bases between them. CDR3 in amino acids: CASSLVVLSIGYTF. CDR3 DNA sequence: TGTGCCAGCAGCTTGGTGGTCCTGAGTATCGGTTACACCTTC.

The rearrangement joins TRBV9 to TRBJ1-2; D remains unclear. Trimming took 0 bases from V and 5 from J, leaving 17 bases between them. Germline V gene data show CDR1 as SGDLS and CDR2 as YYNGEE. This CDR3 region has 16 residues. The CDR3 loop reads CASSVGSSGRGYGYTF. CDR3 nucleotides: TGTGCCAGCAGCGTAGGGAGTAGCGGCCGGGGATATGGCTACACCTTC.

This clone was seen just once. V usage is TRBV6-5 and J usage is TRBJ2-4; D is uncertain. V lost 6 bases and J lost 4, with 10 bases in between. Germline V gene lookup returns CDR1 MNHEY and CDR2 SVGAGI. This CDR3 has 13 residues. The CDR3 reads CASSYEPKNIQYF. The CDR3 DNA follows: TGTGCCAGCAGCTACGAGCCTAAAAACATTCAGTACTTC.

The V gene is TRBV28, the J gene TRBJ1-2, with D hard to call. CDR1 MDHEN and CDR2 SYDVKM come from the germline V gene. This CDR3 comprises 14 residues. The V end lost 3 bases, the J end lost 4 bases, and 12 bases lay between the germline ends. CDR3 sequence (DNA): TGTGCCAGCAGTTTTGCGTGGGTTGGCTATGGCTACACCTTC. Its protein is CASSFAWVGYGYTF.

J is TRBJ2-7 and V is TRBV29-1; D gene unclear. From germline, CDR1 is SQVTM and CDR2 ANQGSEA. The CDR3 contains 11 residues. V shed 7 bases and J shed 5 bases, with 12 bases lying between them. The CDR3 reads CSAVVFDEQYF. CDR3 nucleotide sequence: TGCAGCGCTGTGGTCTTCGACGAGCAGTACTTC.

The V call is TRBV5-1, the J call TRBJ2-3; 9 bases line up with TRBD1. From germline, CDR1 is SGHRS and CDR2 YFSETQ. CDR3 length equals 16 residues. Trimming cost V 4 bases and J 6 bases; bases outside gene matches: 12. CDR3 region: CASSGPGTGKADTQYF. In DNA, the CDR3 is TGCGCCAGCAGCGGTCCCGGGACAGGGAAGGCCGATACGCAGTATTTT.

This clone was recorded at least ten times. The CDR3 reads CASSYSLASGLYEQYF. As DNA, the CDR3 is TGTGCCAGCAGTTACTCGCTGGCTAGCGGCCTCTACGAGCAGTACTTC. The genes are TRBV6-5 and TRBJ2-7; TRBD2 matches at 7 bases. This CDR3 is 16 amino acids long. With V trimmed by 0 bases and J by 3 bases, 8 bases remained unmatched. The V gene's germline CDR1 is MNHEY and CDR2 SVGAGI.

The rearrangement links TRBV5-1 to TRBJ2-3; TRBD2 might be the D (5 bases). CDR3 length: 14 residues. Per the germline V gene, CDR1 is SGHRS and CDR2 is YFSETQ. Trimming removed 4 bases from V and 1 base from J, with 10 bases in between. CDR3 in DNA: TGCGCCAGCAGCACGGGATGGGGCACAGATACGCAGTATTTT. It is translated as CASSTGWGTDTQYF.

This clone has a handful of counts. The rearrangement joins TRBV15 to TRBJ1-2; D is unclear. Germline-derived CDR1 and CDR2 are LNHNV and YYDKDF (reference sequence). V was shortened by 0 bases and J by 1 base, with 6 bases between the two germline ends. This CDR3 has 14 residues. The CDR3 DNA reads as TGTGCCACCAGCAGAGAGGTCGTTAACTATGGCTACACCTTC. The encoded protein is CATSREVVNYGYTF.

This clone came up a few times. This chain links TRBV10-3 with TRBJ2-7, with 8 bases identical to TRBD2. CDR1 and CDR2 (germline): ENHRY, SYGVKD. J was trimmed by 6 bases and V by 0 bases; bases with no gene match: 7. The CDR3 length is 15 residues. In DNA, the CDR3 is TGTGCCATCAGTGAGTCCCCTCGGGGGGGCGGCGAGCAGTACTTC. Protein: CAISESPRGGGEQYF.

V gene TRBV7-8 combines with J gene TRBJ1-1; D ambiguous. V gave up 1 base and J gave up 3 bases, with 18 bases separating them. The germline V gene encodes CDR1 SGHVS and CDR2 FQNEAQ. CDR3 length: 17 amino acids. The CDR3 DNA follows: TGTGCCAGCAGCTTAGATCGAACAGTTTTGAGGGACACTGAAGCTTTCTTT. Translated, it gives CASSLDRTVLRDTEAFF.

This chain joins TRBV9 and TRBJ2-2, with TRBD1 identical over 8 bases. In germline, CDR1 is SGDLS, CDR2 YYNGEE. V gave up 4 bases and J gave up 5 bases; unmatched junction bases: 10. This CDR3 contains 16 residues. The CDR3 protein is CASSPPRGLGTGELFF. The CDR3 DNA is TGTGCCAGCAGCCCCCCCAGGGGGCTGGGGACCGGGGAGCTGTTTTTT.

This clone was observed a handful of times. This chain links TRBV9 with TRBJ2-5; 11 positions match TRBD2. Looked up from germline, CDR1 is SGDLS and CDR2 is YYNGEE. The CDR3 loop spans 13 amino acids. After removal of 4 bases from V and 13 bases from J, the junction contained 9 bases not matched to a gene. The chain's CDR3 is CASSMTSGAFMYF. As DNA, the CDR3 is TGTGCCAGCAGCATGACTAGCGGGGCCTTTATGTACTTC.

The CDR3 DNA reads TGTGCCAGTAGGCACAGGGGGGGCGGGGGACCTTACTATGGCTACACCTTC. Residues: CASRHRGGGGPYYGYTF. V usage is TRBV19 and J usage is TRBJ1-2, with 8 bases lining up with TRBD1. Losses at the gene ends were 6 bases for V and 3 bases for J; bases not matched to a gene: 15. CDR3 size: 17 residues. Looked up from germline, CDR1 is LNHDA and CDR2 is SQIVND (reference sequence).